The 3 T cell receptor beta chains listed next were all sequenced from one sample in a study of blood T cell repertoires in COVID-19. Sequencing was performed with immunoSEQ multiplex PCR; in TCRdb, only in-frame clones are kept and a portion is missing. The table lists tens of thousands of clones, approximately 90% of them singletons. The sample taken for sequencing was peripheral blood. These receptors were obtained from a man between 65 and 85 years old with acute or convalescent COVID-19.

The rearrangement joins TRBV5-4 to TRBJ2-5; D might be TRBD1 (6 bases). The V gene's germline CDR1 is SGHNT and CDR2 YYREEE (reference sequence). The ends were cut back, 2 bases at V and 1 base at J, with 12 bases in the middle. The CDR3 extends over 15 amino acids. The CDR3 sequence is CASSFRDTVQETQYF. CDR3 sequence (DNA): TGTGCCAGCAGCTTCCGGGACACAGTCCAAGAGACCCAGTACTTC.

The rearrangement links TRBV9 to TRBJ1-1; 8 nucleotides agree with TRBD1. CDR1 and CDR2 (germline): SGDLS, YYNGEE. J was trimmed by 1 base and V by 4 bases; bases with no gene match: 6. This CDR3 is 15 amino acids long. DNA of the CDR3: TGTGCCAGCAGCATAGCCGGGACAGGGAACACTGAAGCTTTCTTT. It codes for CASSIAGTGNTEAFF.

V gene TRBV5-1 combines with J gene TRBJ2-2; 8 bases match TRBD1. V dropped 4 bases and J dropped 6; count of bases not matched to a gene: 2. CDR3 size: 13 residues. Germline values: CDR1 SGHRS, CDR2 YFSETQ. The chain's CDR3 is CASSAQGAGELFF. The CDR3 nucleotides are TGCGCCAGCAGCGCACAGGGGGCCGGGGAGCTGTTTTTT.